This T cell receptor beta chain was recorded in a study of regulatory T cells in long-lasting Graves disease. Both iRepertoire HTBI primers and Arm-PCR of CDR3 regions were used to build the TCR beta libraries. One entry per CDR3 protein, called by TCRdb with MiXCR from the multiplex PCR reads. The table includes roughly 400,000 distinct CDR3 sequences, under 25% detected once. Specified time point: persistent/refractory GD, antithyroid drugs over 5 years with positive TRAb. Isolated PBMC RNA provided the starting material for the TCR library. Per American Thyroid Association guidelines, Graves' disease was diagnosed. This clonotype appeared many times. This TCR was sampled from a female donor with Graves disease. Sequencing used peripheral blood mononuclear cells (PBMCs), obtained when the disease was refractory, from a patient treated with antithyroid drugs.

CDR3 residues: CAWMTQGGNEKLFF. CDR3 DNA: TGTGCCTGGATGACTCAGGGGGGAAATGAAAAACTGTTTTTT. The chain uses TRBV30 and TRBJ1-4; TRBD1 matches at 7 bases. Germline CDR1 is GTSNPN and CDR2 is SVGIG (reference sequence). The CDR3 is 14 amino acids. Trimming removed 4 bases from V and 5 bases from J; junction bases left unmatched: 7.